This T cell receptor beta chain is from a study of T-cell reconstitution after alpha-beta-depleted transplantation in children. The sample holds a few counts of this clonotype. Trimming cost V 5 bases and J 1 base; bases outside gene matches: 8. This CDR3 contains 14 residues. Germline CDR1 reads DFQATT; CDR2 reads SNEGSKA (reference sequence). Using unique molecular identifiers, the investigators prepared the TCRbeta library. TCRdb called the PCR reads again in MiXCR, with one record for every CDR3 protein. The table records some 500,000 distinct CDR3 sequences, about 31% of them present only once. The TCR was taken from a human donor who donated a stem cell graft to a child with aplastic anemia. The material was PBMCs from the stem cell graft donor, obtained from the stem cell graft. This chain connects TRBV20-1 to TRBJ2-7; 7 bases fit TRBD2. The DNA for the CDR3 is TGCAGTGCTGCCGGGACTATCTCATCCTACGAGCAGTACTTC. Its translation is CSAAGTISSYEQYF.